Shown below are 6 T cell receptor beta chains from a single sample sequenced in a study of Tregs in tolerant kidney transplant recipients. Profiled with immunoSEQ multiplex PCR; TCRdb holds only in-frame clones, not every one. The sample lists 50,000 to 85,000 clones; roughly 92% were seen once. The sample was CD8+ T cells from blood, taken before the transplant. The receptors shown here come from a human donor who received a combined kidney and bone marrow transplant.

The chain employs TRBV7-9 and TRBJ1-1, with D maybe TRBD1 (6 bases). CDR1 is SEHNR and CDR2 is FQNEAQ in the germline V gene (reference sequence). The CDR3 covers 13 residues. The V and J ends lost 5 bases and 8 bases respectively, with 15 bases between them. The CDR3 DNA reads TGTGCCAGCAGCCTAACTACAGGGCTAGAAGCTTTCTTT. It specifies CASSLTTGLEAFF. Full variable domain (outside the CDR3, taken from reference TRBV7-9 and TRBJ1-1): DTGVSQNPRHKITKRGQNVTFRCDPISEHNRLYWYRQTLGQGPEFLTYFQNEAQLEKSRLLSDRFSAERPKGSFSTLEIQRTEQGDSAMYLCASSLTTGLEAFFGQGTRLTVV.

The chain uses TRBV19 and TRBJ2-1; 13 nucleotides line up with TRBD2. Germline V gene lookup returns CDR1 LNHDA and CDR2 SQIVND (reference sequence). The V gene end was trimmed by 1 base and the J gene end by 4 bases; junction bases not matched to a gene: 1. The CDR3 is made up of 16 amino acids. This CDR3 is CASSIGGLAGYNEQFF. The CDR3 nucleotides read TGTGCCAGTAGTATAGGGGGACTAGCGGGGTACAATGAGCAGTTCTTC.

The chain has TRBV7-8 and TRBJ2-5, with a tentative D call TRBD1 (5 bases). V was trimmed by 5 bases and J by 5 bases, leaving 21 bases between them. The germline V gene encodes CDR1 SGHVS and CDR2 FQNEAQ. The CDR3 runs to 16 residues. The CDR3 DNA sequence: TGTGCCAGCAGCCCGAACAGGATCGGCAATTCGGAGACCCAGTACTTC. It translates to CASSPNRIGNSETQYF. The whole variable domain, filled in from reference TRBV7-8 and TRBJ2-5, reads GAGVSQSPRYKVAKRGQDVALRCDPISGHVSLFWYQQALGQGPEFLTYFQNEAQLDKSGLPSDRFFAERPEGSVSTLKIQRTQQEDSAVYLCASSPNRIGNSETQYFGPGTRLLVL.

The chain links TRBV6-1 to TRBJ2-7; no reliable D call. Germline V gene lookup returns CDR1 MNHNS and CDR2 SASEGT. Trimming removed 8 bases from V and 4 bases from J, with 9 bases in between. This CDR3 comprises 11 residues. The CDR3 loop reads CASPLGYEQYF. In DNA, the CDR3 is TGTGCCAGCCCCCTCGGGTACGAGCAGTACTTC.

This clone occurred once. The rearrangement joins TRBV7-8 to TRBJ2-7; D gene unclear. The germline V gene has CDR1 SGHVS and CDR2 FQNEAQ. The V end was cut by 2 bases, the J end by 4 bases, with 9 bases between. The CDR3 is 13 amino acids. The CDR3 region is CASSLSPNYEQYF. The CDR3 DNA reads TGTGCCAGCAGCTTATCCCCTAATTACGAGCAGTACTTC.

CDR3 DNA: TGTGCCAGCTCACCATTAGGGACATCTGATGGCTACACCTTC. Protein: CASSPLGTSDGYTF. The V gene is TRBV18, the J gene TRBJ1-2; a possible D gene is TRBD1 (6 bases). V was pared by 2 bases and J by 6 bases, with 13 bases between. This CDR3 is built from 14 residues. CDR1 and CDR2 from the germline V gene are KGHSH and LQKENI.